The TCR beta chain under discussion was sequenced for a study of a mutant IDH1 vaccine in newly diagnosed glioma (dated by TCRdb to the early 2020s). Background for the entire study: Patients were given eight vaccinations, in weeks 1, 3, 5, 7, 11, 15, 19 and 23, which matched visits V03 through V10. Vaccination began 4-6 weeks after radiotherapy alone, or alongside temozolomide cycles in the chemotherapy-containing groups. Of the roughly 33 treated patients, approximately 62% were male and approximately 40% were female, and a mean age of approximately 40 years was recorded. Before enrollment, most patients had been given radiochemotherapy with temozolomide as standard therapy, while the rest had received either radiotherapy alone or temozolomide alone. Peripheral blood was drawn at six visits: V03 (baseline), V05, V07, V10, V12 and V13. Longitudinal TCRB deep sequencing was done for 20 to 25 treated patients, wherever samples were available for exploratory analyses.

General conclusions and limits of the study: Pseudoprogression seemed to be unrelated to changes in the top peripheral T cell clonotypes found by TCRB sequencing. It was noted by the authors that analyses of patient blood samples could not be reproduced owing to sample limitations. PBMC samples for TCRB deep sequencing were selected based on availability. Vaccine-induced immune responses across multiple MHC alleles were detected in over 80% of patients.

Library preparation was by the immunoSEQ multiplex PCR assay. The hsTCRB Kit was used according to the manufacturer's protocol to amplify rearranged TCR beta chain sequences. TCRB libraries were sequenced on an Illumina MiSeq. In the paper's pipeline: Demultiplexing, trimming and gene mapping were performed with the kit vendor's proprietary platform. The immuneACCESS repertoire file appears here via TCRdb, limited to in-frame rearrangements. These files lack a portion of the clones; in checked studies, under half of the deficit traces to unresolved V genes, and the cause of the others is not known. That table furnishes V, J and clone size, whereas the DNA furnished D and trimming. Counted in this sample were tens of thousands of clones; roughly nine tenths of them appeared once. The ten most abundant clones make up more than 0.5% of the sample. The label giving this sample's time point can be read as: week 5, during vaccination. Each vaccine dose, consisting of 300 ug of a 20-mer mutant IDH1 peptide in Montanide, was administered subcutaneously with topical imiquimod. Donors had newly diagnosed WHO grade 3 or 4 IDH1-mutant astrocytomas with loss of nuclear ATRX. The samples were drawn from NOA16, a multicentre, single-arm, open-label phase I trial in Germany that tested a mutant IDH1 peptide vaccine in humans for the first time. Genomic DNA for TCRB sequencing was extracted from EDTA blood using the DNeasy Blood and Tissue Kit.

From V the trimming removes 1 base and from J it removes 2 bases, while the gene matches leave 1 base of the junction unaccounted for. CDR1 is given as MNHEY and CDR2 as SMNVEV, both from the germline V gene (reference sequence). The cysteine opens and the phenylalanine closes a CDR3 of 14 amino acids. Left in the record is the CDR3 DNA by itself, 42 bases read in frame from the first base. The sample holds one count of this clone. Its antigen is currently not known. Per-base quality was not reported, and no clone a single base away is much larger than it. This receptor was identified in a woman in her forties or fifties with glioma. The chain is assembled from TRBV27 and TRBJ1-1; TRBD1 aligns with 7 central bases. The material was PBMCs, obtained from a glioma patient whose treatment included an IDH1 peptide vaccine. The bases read TGTGCCAGCAGTTTATGGGACAGAAACACTGAAGCTTTCTTT. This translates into CASSLWDRNTEAFF.